These 23 T cell receptor beta chains came from one sample sequenced in a study of cytomegalovirus exposure and HLA in healthy donors. Researchers ran the PCR with 60 Vbeta and 13 Jbeta primers. TCRdb's copy holds only in-frame clones and misses some; the assay was immunoSEQ multiplex PCR. This table holds about 110,000 clones, around 86% found once. The sequenced material came from PBMCs. The source of these receptors is a man aged 35-49 years in good health and CMV-seronegative.

This clone has a handful of counts. The chain uses TRBV7-9 and TRBJ2-5, with TRBD1 matching over 7 bases. V was clipped by 5 bases and J by 2 bases; unmatched bases: 8. This CDR3 is built from 15 residues. Germline values: CDR1 SEHNR, CDR2 FQNEAQ (reference sequence). Written as DNA, the CDR3 is TGTGCCAGCAGCGCATTTGGGACAGAGCAAGAGACCCAGTACTTC. Translation: CASSAFGTEQETQYF.

The V call is TRBV4-1, the J call TRBJ2-7; 13 nucleotides agree with TRBD2. The CDR3 has 16 amino acids. Germline assignment: CDR1 MGHRA and CDR2 YSYEKL. V lost 2 bases to trimming and J lost 4 bases; unmatched junction nucleotides: 5. Here the CDR3 reads CASSQRLAGGRYEQYF. The CDR3 bases are TGCGCCAGCAGCCAACGACTAGCGGGGGGTCGTTACGAGCAGTACTTC.

The count of this clone is one. This chain uses TRBV19 with TRBJ2-4; the match to TRBD2 covers 7 bases. With 4 bases clipped from V and 1 base from J, the junction kept 16 bases outside the gene matches. Germline CDR1 and CDR2: LNHDA and SQIVND (reference sequence). This CDR3 has 19 residues. The DNA for the CDR3 is TGTGCCAGTAGTAAACGACAAGGAAGCGGGGATATGGCCAAAAACATTCAGTACTTC. Its protein product is CASSKRQGSGDMAKNIQYF.

The chain employs TRBV5-1 and TRBJ2-3; 9 bases align to TRBD1. Germline CDR1 is SGHRS and CDR2 is YFSETQ. With V trimmed by 2 bases and J by 2 bases, 6 bases remained unmatched. CDR3 length equals 16 residues. The CDR3 loop reads CASSFPWTGDTDTQYF. CDR3 DNA sequence: TGCGCCAGCAGCTTCCCTTGGACAGGGGACACAGATACGCAGTATTTT.

In this sample, this clone turned up a few times. V is TRBV5-4 and J is TRBJ1-4; 8 bases agree with TRBD1. The CDR3 runs 15 residues. CDR1 is SGHNT, CDR2 YYREEE, per germline (reference sequence). V lost 0 bases, J lost 5 bases, and 3 bases stayed unmatched. The CDR3 protein is CASSLDGQGNEKLFF. Written as DNA, the CDR3 is TGTGCCAGCAGCTTGGATGGACAGGGCAATGAAAAACTGTTTTTT. Full variable domain (remainder filled in from reference TRBV5-4 and TRBJ1-4): ETGVTQSPTHLIKTRGQQVTLRCSSQSGHNTVSWYQQALGQGPQFIFQYYREEENGRGNFPPRFSGLQFPNYSSELNVNALELDDSALYLCASSLDGQGNEKLFFGSGTQLSVL.

The rearrangement joins TRBV2 to TRBJ1-1, with 9 nucleotides matching TRBD1. The CDR3 extends over 15 amino acids. Germline lookup yields CDR1 SNHLY and CDR2 FYNNEI. Trimming cost V 10 bases and J 4 bases; bases outside gene matches: 13. CDR3 region: CANTPGTGRVTEAFF. For the CDR3, the DNA is TGTGCCAACACCCCCGGGACAGGGCGGGTCACTGAAGCTTTCTTT.

The J gene is TRBJ2-7, the V gene TRBV6-5; TRBD1 matches at 8 bases. The V gene's germline CDR1 is MNHEY and CDR2 SVGAGI. This CDR3 comprises 14 residues. With 6 bases clipped from V and 0 bases from J, the junction kept 4 bases outside the gene matches. The CDR3 nucleotides read TGTGCCAGCAGATGGGACAGGAACTCCTACGAGCAGTACTTC. Residues: CASRWDRNSYEQYF.

The V and J genes are TRBV20-1 and TRBJ2-7; tentatively, D is TRBD2 (5 bases). CDR3 size: 11 residues. CDR1 and CDR2 (germline): DFQATT, SNEGSKA (reference sequence). The V end was cut by 3 bases, the J end by 4 bases, with 7 bases between. Here the CDR3 DNA reads TGCAGTGCTAGGGGGAGTTACGAGCAGTACTTC. It codes for CSARGSYEQYF.

This clone has a single count. The chain uses TRBV5-6 and TRBJ1-3; 7 bases are a match to TRBD1. The CDR3 runs 15 residues. Germline trimming cut 0 bases from V and 2 bases from J; bases unmatched to any gene: 2. In germline, CDR1 is SGHDT, CDR2 YYEEEE. Written as DNA, the CDR3 is TGTGCCAGCAGCTTGGGGCAGGGGGCTGGAAACACCATATATTTT. This sequence encodes CASSLGQGAGNTIYF.

V usage is TRBV5-1 and J usage is TRBJ1-1; D remains unclear. V was cut by 2 bases and J by 4 bases, with 12 bases left in between. CDR3 size: 14 residues. CDR1 is SGHRS, CDR2 YFSETQ, per germline. CDR3 amino acids: CASSFASGSTEAFF. CDR3 sequence (DNA): TGCGCCAGCAGCTTCGCGTCGGGGAGCACTGAAGCTTTCTTT.

V usage is TRBV7-2 and J usage is TRBJ2-3; the match to TRBD2 covers 10 bases. Germline V lookup: CDR1 SGHTA, CDR2 FQGNSA. The CDR3 is 15 amino acids. V shed 4 bases and J 14 bases; nucleotides not matched to a gene: 15. CDR3 residues: CASSSNVQRGGRRYF. The CDR3 coding sequence is TGTGCCAGCAGCTCAAATGTCCAGCGGGGGGGCCGTAGGTATTTT.

Comment on this clone: Other DNA sequences within the sample encode an identical CDR3. V usage is TRBV4-2 and J usage is TRBJ1-2; tentative D call: TRBD1 (6 bases). Trimming took 4 bases from V and 8 from J, leaving 14 bases between them. The germline V gene encodes CDR1 LGHNA and CDR2 YNFKEQ. The CDR3 consists of 13 residues. CDR3 protein: CASSPKPGVGYTF. The DNA for the CDR3 is TGTGCCAGCAGCCCCAAACCAGGGGTCGGCTACACCTTC.

The chain couples TRBV6-6 to TRBJ1-6; TRBD1 agrees at 10 bases. This CDR3 spans 16 amino acids. V lost 4 bases and J lost 8; bases outside the gene matches: 8. CDR1 is MNHNY and CDR2 is SVGAGI in the germline V gene (reference sequence). The CDR3 protein is CASSSPSTGGDSPLHF. The DNA of the CDR3 is TGTGCCAGCAGTTCCCCCTCGACAGGGGGCGATTCACCCCTCCACTTT.

The V and J genes are TRBV15 and TRBJ2-7; perhaps TRBD1 as D (6 bases). The V end lost 5 bases, the J end lost 3 bases, and 11 bases lay between the germline ends. The CDR3 length is 13 residues. Germline CDR1 and CDR2: LNHNV and YYDKDF (reference sequence). CDR3 in amino acids: CATSGLGGYEQYF. The CDR3 DNA reads as TGTGCCACCAGCGGCCTAGGGGGCTACGAGCAGTACTTC. The full variable domain, in which reference TRBV15 and TRBJ2-7 provide the parts outside the CDR3, is DAMVIQNPRYQVTQFGKPVTLSCSQTLNHNVMYWYQQKSSQAPKLLFHYYDKDFNNEADTPDNFQSRRPNTSFCFLDIRSPGLGDTAMYLCATSGLGGYEQYFGPGTRLTVT.

CDR3 residues: CASSEQPGDTQYF. As DNA, the CDR3 is TGCGCCAGCAGCGAGCAACCGGGAGATACGCAGTATTTT. This chain joins TRBV5-1 and TRBJ2-3; no reliable D call. The V and J ends lost 4 bases and 5 bases respectively, with 11 bases between them. Germline CDR1 and CDR2: SGHRS and YFSETQ. The CDR3 consists of 13 residues.

V gene TRBV5-6 combines with J gene TRBJ2-7; no clear D. Looked up from germline, CDR1 is SGHDT and CDR2 is YYEEEE. Trimming stripped 0 bases from V and 3 bases from J, with 13 bases between. The CDR3 contains 15 residues. The CDR3 nucleotides read TGTGCCAGCAGCTTGGCGGGTGGTCCCAGCTACGAGCAGTACTTC. This encodes CASSLAGGPSYEQYF.

This clone was counted once. The V call is TRBV5-4, the J call TRBJ2-1; a weak D match, TRBD2 (5 bases). V lost 4 bases and J 7 bases, leaving 12 bases between the germline ends. The CDR3 loop spans 13 amino acids. Germline V gene sequence: CDR1 SGHNT, CDR2 YYREEE (reference sequence). The CDR3: CASSVGVGNEQFF. The CDR3 nucleotides are TGTGCCAGCAGCGTCGGGGTCGGGAATGAGCAGTTCTTC.

The V and J genes are TRBV5-1 and TRBJ1-1; 8 nucleotides agree with TRBD1. Germline V gives CDR1 SGHRS, CDR2 YFSETQ. This CDR3 comprises 17 residues. J was trimmed by 1 base and V by 1 base; bases with no gene match: 9. CDR3 sequence (DNA): TGCGCCAGCAGCTTGATTCAGGGGGCGCGGGGGAACACTGAAGCTTTCTTT. This encodes CASSLIQGARGNTEAFF.

The chain carries TRBV7-9 and TRBJ2-3, with 10 bases that match TRBD1. Germline V gene lookup returns CDR1 SEHNR and CDR2 FQNEAQ (reference sequence). The CDR3 contains 15 residues. V shed 5 bases and J 4 bases; nucleotides not matched to a gene: 6. CDR3 sequence reads: CASSPGTGVPDTQYF. CDR3 nucleotide sequence: TGTGCCAGCAGCCCCGGGACAGGGGTACCAGATACGCAGTATTTT.

The chain couples TRBV9 to TRBJ1-3, with a tentative D call TRBD1 (5 bases). From germline, CDR1 is SGDLS and CDR2 YYNGEE. CDR3 length: 15 residues. Trimming stripped 4 bases from V and 3 bases from J, with 14 bases between. CDR3: CASSLGIGVGNTIYF. CDR3 DNA: TGTGCCAGCAGCCTGGGCATAGGGGTTGGAAACACCATATATTTT.

This rearrangement joins TRBV5-1 to TRBJ2-7, with TRBD1 matching over 7 bases. J was trimmed by 2 bases and V by 5 bases; bases with no gene match: 10. CDR3 length: 15 amino acids. Germline CDR1 is SGHRS and CDR2 is YFSETQ. CDR3 bases: TGCGCCAGCAGGACGGAGACAGGGTCCACCTACGAGCAGTACTTC. Protein: CASRTETGSTYEQYF.

The chain employs TRBV28 and TRBJ1-2; TRBD1 matches 9 bases. In germline, CDR1 is MDHEN, CDR2 SYDVKM. V shed 6 bases and J 1 base; nucleotides not matched to a gene: 9. The CDR3 totals 16 residues. The CDR3 nucleotides read TGTGCCAGCAGATCCCCTCAGACAGGGGGTAACTATGGCTACACCTTC. Protein sequence: CASRSPQTGGNYGYTF.

This chain uses TRBV7-2 with TRBJ1-3, with 7 positions matching TRBD1. V dropped 5 bases and J dropped 7; count of bases not matched to a gene: 5. The germline V gene encodes CDR1 SGHTA and CDR2 FQGNSA. The CDR3 contains 13 residues. CDR3 sequence reads: CASSVLRGNTIYF. CDR3 sequence (DNA): TGTGCCAGCAGCGTACTCAGGGGGAACACCATATATTTT.